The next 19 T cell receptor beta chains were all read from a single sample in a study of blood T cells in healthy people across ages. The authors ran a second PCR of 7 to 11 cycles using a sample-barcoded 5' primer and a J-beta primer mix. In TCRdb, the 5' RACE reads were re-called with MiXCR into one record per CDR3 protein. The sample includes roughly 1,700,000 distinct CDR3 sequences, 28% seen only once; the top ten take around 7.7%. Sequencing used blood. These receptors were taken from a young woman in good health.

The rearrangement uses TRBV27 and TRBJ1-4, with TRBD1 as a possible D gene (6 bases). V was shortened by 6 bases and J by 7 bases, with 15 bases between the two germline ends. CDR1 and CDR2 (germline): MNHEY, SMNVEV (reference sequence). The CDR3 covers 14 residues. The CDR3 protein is CASRLNRESEKLFF. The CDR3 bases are TGTGCCAGCAGGTTAAACAGGGAGAGTGAAAAACTGTTTTTT.

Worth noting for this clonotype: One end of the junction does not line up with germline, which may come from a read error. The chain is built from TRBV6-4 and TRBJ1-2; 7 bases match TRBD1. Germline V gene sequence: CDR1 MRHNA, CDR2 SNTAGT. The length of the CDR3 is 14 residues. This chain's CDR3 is CASTRQGLGDGHTF. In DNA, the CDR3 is TGTGCCAGCACTAGACAGGGTTTGGGGGATGGCCACACCTTC.

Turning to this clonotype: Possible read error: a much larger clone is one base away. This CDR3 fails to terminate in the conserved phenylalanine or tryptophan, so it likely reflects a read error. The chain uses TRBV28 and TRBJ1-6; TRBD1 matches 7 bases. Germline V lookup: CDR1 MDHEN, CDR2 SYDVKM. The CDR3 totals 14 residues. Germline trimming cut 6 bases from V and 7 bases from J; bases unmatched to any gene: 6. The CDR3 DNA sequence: TGTGCCAGCAGGAGGGGGGGACAGAATTCACCCCTCCACTGT. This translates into CASRRGGQNSPLHC.

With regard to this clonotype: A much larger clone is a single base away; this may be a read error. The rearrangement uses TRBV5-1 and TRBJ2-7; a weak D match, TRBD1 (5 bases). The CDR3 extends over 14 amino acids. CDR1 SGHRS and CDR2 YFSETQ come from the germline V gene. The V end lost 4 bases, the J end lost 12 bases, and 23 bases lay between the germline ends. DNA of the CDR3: TGCGCCAGCAGCGTGACAGTTCCACAAGAGACCCGGTACTTC. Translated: CASSVTVPQETRYF.

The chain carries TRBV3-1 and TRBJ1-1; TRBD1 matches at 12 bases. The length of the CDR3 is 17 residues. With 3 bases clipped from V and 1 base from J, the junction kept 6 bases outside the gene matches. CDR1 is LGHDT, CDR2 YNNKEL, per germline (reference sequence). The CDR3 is CASSHEGQGAPNTEAFF. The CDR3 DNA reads TGTGCCAGCAGCCATGAGGGACAGGGGGCCCCGAACACTGAAGCTTTCTTT.

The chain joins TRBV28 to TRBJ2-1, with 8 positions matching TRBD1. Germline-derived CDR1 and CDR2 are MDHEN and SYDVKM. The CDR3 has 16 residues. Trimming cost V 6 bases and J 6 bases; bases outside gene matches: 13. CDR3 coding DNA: TGTGCCAGCAGCTGGGTCAGGGGGCGCAACGTCAATGAGCAGTTCTTC. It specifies CASSWVRGRNVNEQFF.

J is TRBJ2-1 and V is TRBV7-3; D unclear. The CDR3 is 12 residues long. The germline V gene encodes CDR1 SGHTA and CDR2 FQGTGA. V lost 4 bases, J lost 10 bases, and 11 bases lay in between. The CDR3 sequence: CASSWVGSEQFF. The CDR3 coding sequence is TGTGCCAGCAGCTGGGTGGGATCGGAGCAGTTCTTC. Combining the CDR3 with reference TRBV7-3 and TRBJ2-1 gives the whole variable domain GAGVSQTPSNKVTEKGKYVELRCDPISGHTALYWYRQSLGQGPEFLIYFQGTGAADDSGLPNDRFFAVRPEGSVSTLKIQRTERGDSAVYLCASSWVGSEQFFGPGTRLTVL.

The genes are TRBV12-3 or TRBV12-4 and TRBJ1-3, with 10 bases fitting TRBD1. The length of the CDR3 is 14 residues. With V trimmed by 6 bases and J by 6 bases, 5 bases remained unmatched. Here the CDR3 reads CASSPGQGSNTIYF. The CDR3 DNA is TGTGCCAGCAGCCCGGGACAGGGGTCAAACACCATATATTTT.

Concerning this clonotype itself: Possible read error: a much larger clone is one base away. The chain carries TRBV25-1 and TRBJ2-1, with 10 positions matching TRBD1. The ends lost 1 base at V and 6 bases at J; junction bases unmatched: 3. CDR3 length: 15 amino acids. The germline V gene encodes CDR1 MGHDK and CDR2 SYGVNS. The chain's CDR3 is CASSESGTGANEQFF. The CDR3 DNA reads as TGTGCCAGCAGTGAATCGGGGACAGGGGCCAATGAGCAGTTCTTC.

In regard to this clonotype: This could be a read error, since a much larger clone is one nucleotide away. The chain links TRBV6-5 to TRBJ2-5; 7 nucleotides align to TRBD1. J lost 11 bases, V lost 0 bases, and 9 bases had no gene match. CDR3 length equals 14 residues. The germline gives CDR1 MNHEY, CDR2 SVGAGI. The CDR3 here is CASSYSVGGQEQYF. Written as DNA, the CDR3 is TGTGCCAGCAGTTACTCTGTAGGGGGCCAAGAGCAGTACTTC.

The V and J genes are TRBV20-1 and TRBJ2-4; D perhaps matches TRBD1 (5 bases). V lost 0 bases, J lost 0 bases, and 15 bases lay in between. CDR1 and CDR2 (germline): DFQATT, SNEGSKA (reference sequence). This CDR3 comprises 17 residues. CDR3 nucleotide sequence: TGCAGTGCTAGAGATCGGCAGGGTGGAACAGCCAAAAACATTCAGTACTTC. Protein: CSARDRQGGTAKNIQYF.

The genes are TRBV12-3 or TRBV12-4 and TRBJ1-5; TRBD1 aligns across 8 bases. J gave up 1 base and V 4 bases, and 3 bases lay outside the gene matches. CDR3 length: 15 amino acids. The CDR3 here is CASSSDRVSNQPQHF. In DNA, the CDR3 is TGTGCCAGCAGTTCGGACAGGGTCAGCAATCAGCCCCAGCATTTT.

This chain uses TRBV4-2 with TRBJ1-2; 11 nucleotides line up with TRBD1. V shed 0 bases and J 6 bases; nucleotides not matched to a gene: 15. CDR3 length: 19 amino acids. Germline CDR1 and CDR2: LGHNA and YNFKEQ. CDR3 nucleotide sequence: TGTGCCAGCAGCCAAGATCCGACCGGGACAGGGGGTTCCCTAAATGGCTACACCTTC. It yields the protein CASSQDPTGTGGSLNGYTF.

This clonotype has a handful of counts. CDR3 in DNA: TGTGCCAGTCGTCCGGGACTAGCGGACCAAGAGACCCAGTACTTC. Its protein product is CASRPGLADQETQYF. The chain uses TRBV19 and TRBJ2-5; the match to TRBD2 covers 11 bases. Germline trimming cut 8 bases from V and 0 bases from J; bases unmatched to any gene: 5. The CDR3 has 15 residues. Germline assignment: CDR1 LNHDA and CDR2 SQIVND (reference sequence).

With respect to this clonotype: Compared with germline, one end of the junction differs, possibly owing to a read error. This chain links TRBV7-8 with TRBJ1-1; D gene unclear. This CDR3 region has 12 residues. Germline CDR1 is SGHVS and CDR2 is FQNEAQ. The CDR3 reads CASSSGNAEAFF. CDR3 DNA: TGTGCCAGCAGCTCGGGGAACGCTGAAGCTTTCTTT. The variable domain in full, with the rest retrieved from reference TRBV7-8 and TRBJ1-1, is GAGVSQSPRYKVAKRGQDVALRCDPISGHVSLFWYQQALGQGPEFLTYFQNEAQLDKSGLPSDRFFAERPEGSVSTLKIQRTQQEDSAVYLCASSSGNAEAFFGQGTRLTVV.

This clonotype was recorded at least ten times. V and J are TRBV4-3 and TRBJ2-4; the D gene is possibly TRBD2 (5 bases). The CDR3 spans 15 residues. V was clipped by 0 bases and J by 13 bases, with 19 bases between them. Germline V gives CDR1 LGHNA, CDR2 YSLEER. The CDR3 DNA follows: TGCGCCAGCAGCCAAGATCGGCCAGGCGGTTGGGAGCAGTACTTC. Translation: CASSQDRPGGWEQYF.

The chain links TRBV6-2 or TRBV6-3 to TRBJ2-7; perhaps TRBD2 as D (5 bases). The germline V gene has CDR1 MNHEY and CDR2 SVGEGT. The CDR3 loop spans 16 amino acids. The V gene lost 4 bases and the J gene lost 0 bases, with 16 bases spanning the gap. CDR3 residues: CASSSAAVLSSYEQYF. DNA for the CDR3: TGTGCCAGCAGTTCCGCAGCGGTCCTAAGCTCCTACGAGCAGTACTTC.

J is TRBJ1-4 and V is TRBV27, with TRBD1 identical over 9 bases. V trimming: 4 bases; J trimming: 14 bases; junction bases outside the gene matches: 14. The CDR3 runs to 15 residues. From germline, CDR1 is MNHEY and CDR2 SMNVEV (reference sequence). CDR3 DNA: TGTGCCAGCAGTTCCTGGGGTTGGGGACAGGGTCGTCTGTTTTTT. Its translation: CASSSWGWGQGRLFF.

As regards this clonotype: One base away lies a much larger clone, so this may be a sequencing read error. CDR3 protein: CASSNSGLAGYNEQFF. CDR3 sequence (DNA): TGTGCCAGCAGTAACTCTGGACTAGCGGGTTACAATGAGCAGTTCTTC. The chain recombines TRBV6-5 with TRBJ2-1, with TRBD2 matching over 11 bases. There are 16 residues in the CDR3. Germline V gene sequence: CDR1 MNHEY, CDR2 SVGAGI.